Below are 23 T cell receptor beta chains sequenced from a single sample in a study of T-cell reconstitution after alpha-beta-depleted transplantation in children. Using unique molecular identifiers, the investigators prepared the TCRbeta library. TCRdb reprocessed the PCR reads with MiXCR, giving one entry per CDR3 protein. The sample lists 210,000 or so distinct CDR3 sequences; around 10% were seen once. Sequencing used PBMCs from the stem cell graft donor, obtained from the stem cell graft. The receptor source for this set is a human donor who donated a stem cell graft to a child with acute lymphoblastic leukemia.

This clonotype has only a few counts. The chain carries TRBV4-1 and TRBJ1-1, with a weak D call TRBD1 (5 bases). CDR1 and CDR2 from the germline V gene are MGHRA and YSYEKL. There are 17 residues in the CDR3. Trimming pared 0 bases from V and 0 bases from J, leaving 14 bases between. CDR3 nucleotides: TGCGCCAGCAGCCAAGATCTGTTGGCGGACATGAACACTGAAGCTTTCTTT. It yields the protein CASSQDLLADMNTEAFF.

In this sample, this clonotype turned up many times. The CDR3 DNA reads TGTGCCAGCAGCAGTCAGGTGAACACTGAAGCTTTCTTT. Its protein is CASSSQVNTEAFF. V usage is TRBV27 and J usage is TRBJ1-1; D remains unclear. V shed 6 bases and J shed 0 bases, with 8 bases lying between them. CDR1 and CDR2 (germline): MNHEY, SMNVEV (reference sequence). The CDR3 spans 13 residues.

The table lists this clonotype with many counts. The V call is TRBV11-2, the J call TRBJ2-2, with D perhaps matching TRBD2 (5 bases). CDR3 length equals 17 residues. In germline, CDR1 is SGHAT, CDR2 FQNNGV. Trimming took 5 bases from V and 1 from J, leaving 17 bases between them. The CDR3 spells CASSPYAGSQNTGELFF. The CDR3 coding sequence is TGTGCCAGCAGCCCATATGCGGGCAGCCAGAACACCGGGGAGCTGTTTTTT.

The chain carries TRBV7-7 and TRBJ2-1; 10 nucleotides align to TRBD1. The CDR3 covers 17 residues. J lost 6 bases, V lost 1 base, and 9 bases had no gene match. Germline loops: CDR1 SSHAT, CDR2 FNYEAQ (reference sequence). The CDR3 spells CASSLDRTGGQGNEQFF. CDR3 bases: TGTGCCAGCAGCTTAGATCGGACAGGGGGACAGGGCAATGAGCAGTTCTTC.

This clonotype was observed a handful of times. An end of the junction does not agree with germline; a read error may underlie this. V and J are TRBV5-1 and TRBJ1-1, with D perhaps matching TRBD1 (5 bases). Germline CDR1 and CDR2: SGHRS and YFSETQ. This CDR3 has 12 amino acids. Here the CDR3 reads CASSLVGLRRTF. The CDR3 coding sequence is TGCGCCAGCAGCTTGGTGGGACTCCGGCGTACCTTT.

This clonotype was detected a few times. This chain connects TRBV9 to TRBJ1-5, with TRBD1 identical over 7 bases. The CDR3 length is 15 residues. The germline CDR1 and CDR2 sequences are SGDLS and YYNGEE. J was trimmed by 1 base and V by 6 bases; bases with no gene match: 7. The CDR3 loop reads CASKPDRESNQPQHF. The CDR3 nucleotides are TGTGCCAGCAAGCCAGACAGGGAAAGCAATCAGCCCCAGCATTTT. Combining the CDR3 with reference TRBV9 and TRBJ1-5 gives the whole variable domain DSGVTQTPKHLITATGQRVTLRCSPRSGDLSVYWYQQSLDQGLQFLIQYYNGEERAKGNILERFSAQQFPDLHSELNLSSLELGDSALYFCASKPDRESNQPQHFGDGTRLSIL.

This clonotype has ten or more counts. This chain joins TRBV6-5 and TRBJ1-6; D is perhaps TRBD1 (6 bases). The CDR3 runs 16 residues. V was clipped by 8 bases and J by 5 bases, with 19 bases between them. The V gene's germline CDR1 is MNHEY and CDR2 SVGAGI. The CDR3 protein is CASGNQQGVNNSPLHF. CDR3 coding DNA: TGTGCCAGCGGCAATCAACAGGGTGTTAATAATTCACCCCTCCACTTT.

The chain has TRBV7-9 and TRBJ2-7; D not certain. Per germline, CDR1 SEHNR and CDR2 FQNEAQ (reference sequence). The CDR3 totals 14 residues. Between the trimmed V and J ends, which lost 2 bases and 1 base, there was a span of 9 bases. This CDR3 reads CASSLSTGSYEQYF. The DNA of the CDR3 is TGTGCCAGCAGCTTATCTACTGGATCCTACGAGCAGTACTTC.

Turning to this clonotype: This may be a read error, as it is one base from a much larger clone. The chain employs TRBV24-1 and TRBJ1-4; 9 nucleotides agree with TRBD1. CDR1 is KGHDR and CDR2 is SFDVKD in the germline V gene. The V and J ends lost 9 bases and 4 bases, in that order; junction bases with no gene match: 8. The CDR3 runs to 15 residues. The CDR3 sequence: CATVGQGGHNEKLFF. The CDR3 region has the DNA TGTGCCACCGTGGGACAGGGAGGTCATAATGAAAAACTGTTTTTT.

Many counts were recorded for this clonotype. J is TRBJ2-3 and V is TRBV7-2; possibly TRBD2 for D (6 bases). In germline, CDR1 is SGHTA, CDR2 FQGNSA. With 3 bases removed from V and 2 bases from J, the gap between germline ends came to 15 bases. The CDR3 extends over 16 amino acids. The CDR3 is CASSLGLRDLTDTQYF. In DNA form, the CDR3 reads TGTGCCAGCAGCTTGGGACTCCGGGACCTCACAGATACGCAGTATTTT.

The CDR3: CANTRVGNSYEQYF. The CDR3 coding sequence is TGTGCCAACACCCGGGTAGGAAACTCCTACGAGCAGTACTTC. The chain combines TRBV2 with TRBJ2-7; D ambiguous. The CDR3 is 14 residues long. Germline V gives CDR1 SNHLY, CDR2 FYNNEI. Trimming stripped 10 bases from V and 0 bases from J, with 16 bases between.

J is TRBJ1-5 and V is TRBV7-8; D might be TRBD1 (5 bases). Germline V gene data show CDR1 as SGHVS and CDR2 as FQNEAQ. This CDR3 has 15 amino acids. Trimming took off 5 bases at V and 6 bases at J, with 17 bases between the two ends. CDR3 amino acids: CASSAGRPGGQPQHF. The CDR3 DNA reads TGTGCCAGCAGCGCCGGTCGCCCTGGGGGTCAGCCCCAGCATTTT. The full variable domain, completed using reference TRBV7-8 and TRBJ1-5, is GAGVSQSPRYKVAKRGQDVALRCDPISGHVSLFWYQQALGQGPEFLTYFQNEAQLDKSGLPSDRFFAERPEGSVSTLKIQRTQQEDSAVYLCASSAGRPGGQPQHFGDGTRLSIL.

The V call is TRBV5-1, the J call TRBJ2-7; D possibly corresponds to TRBD2 (5 bases). The CDR3 has 12 residues. Trimming removed 4 bases at V and 4 bases at J, with 9 bases between. The germline V gene has CDR1 SGHRS and CDR2 YFSETQ. CDR3 DNA: TGCGCCAGCAGCGTTGAGGGTTACGAGCAGTACTTC. Translation: CASSVEGYEQYF.

The V call is TRBV15, the J call TRBJ2-3; the D gene is possibly TRBD2 (6 bases). V lost 0 bases, J lost 4 bases, and 8 bases lay in between. The CDR3 runs 14 residues. From germline, CDR1 is LNHNV and CDR2 YYDKDF (reference sequence). CDR3 in amino acids: CATSRDGGSDTQYF. The CDR3 DNA follows: TGTGCCACCAGCAGAGACGGGGGTTCAGATACGCAGTATTTT. Together with reference TRBV15 and TRBJ2-3, the CDR3 gives the full variable domain: DAMVIQNPRYQVTQFGKPVTLSCSQTLNHNVMYWYQQKSSQAPKLLFHYYDKDFNNEADTPDNFQSRRPNTSFCFLDIRSPGLGDTAMYLCATSRDGGSDTQYFGPGTRLTVL.

The table lists this clonotype with a few counts. The rearrangement joins TRBV5-6 to TRBJ2-7; TRBD1 might be the D (5 bases). The germline V gene has CDR1 SGHDT and CDR2 YYEEEE. Trimming shortened V by 1 base and J by 3 bases, and 20 bases separated the two germline ends. The CDR3 sequence is 17 residues long. The DNA of the CDR3 is TGTGCCAGCAGCTTGTTGCCGGGTAGGACATTTAACTACGAGCAGTACTTC. As protein: CASSLLPGRTFNYEQYF.

This clonotype occurred a few times. J is TRBJ1-5 and V is TRBV5-5; D not resolved. V shed 0 bases and J shed 5 bases, with 9 bases lying between them. Germline V gene data show CDR1 as SGHKS and CDR2 as YYEKEE (reference sequence). The CDR3 length is 14 residues. This chain's CDR3 is CASSLGPLDQPQHF. In nucleotides, the CDR3 is TGTGCCAGCAGCTTGGGTCCCCTCGATCAGCCCCAGCATTTT.

This clonotype was seen repeatedly, ten times or more. V usage is TRBV27 and J usage is TRBJ2-5, with D perhaps TRBD1 or TRBD2 (5 bases each). Looked up from germline, CDR1 is MNHEY and CDR2 is SMNVEV (reference sequence). Trimming took off 3 bases at V and 2 bases at J, with 10 bases between the two ends. This CDR3 has 14 amino acids. CDR3 in DNA: TGTGCCAGCAGTTTTTTGGGGGAACAAGAGACCCAGTACTTC. This translates into CASSFLGEQETQYF.

In its sample, this clonotype was seen many times. This chain links TRBV7-9 with TRBJ1-1; D is uncertain. Germline V lookup: CDR1 SEHNR, CDR2 FQNEAQ (reference sequence). CDR3 length: 14 residues. V lost 2 bases to trimming and J lost 1 base, with 8 bases between them. This CDR3 reads CASSLFTANTEAFF. CDR3 DNA sequence: TGTGCCAGCAGCTTATTTACAGCGAACACTGAAGCTTTCTTT.

This clonotype was counted many times. This sequence joins TRBV5-6 and TRBJ2-1; the D gene is possibly TRBD2 (6 bases). V gave up 4 bases and J gave up 3 bases, with 11 bases separating them. Germline V gives CDR1 SGHDT, CDR2 YYEEEE. The CDR3 spans 14 residues. DNA for the CDR3: TGTGCCAGCAGCCAGACCGGGGGCTACAATGAGCAGTTCTTC. Its translation is CASSQTGGYNEQFF.

The genes are TRBV30 and TRBJ2-2; D not certain. This CDR3 is 12 amino acids long. Between the trimmed V and J ends, which lost 3 bases and 4 bases, there was a span of 6 bases. Germline V gene sequence: CDR1 GTSNPN, CDR2 SVGIG (reference sequence). The CDR3 DNA reads as TGTGCCTGGAGCCGGAGCACCGGGGAGCTGTTTTTT. This gives the protein CAWSRSTGELFF.

This clonotype was picked up a small number of times. V and J are TRBV7-6 and TRBJ2-7; D is possibly TRBD1 (6 bases). Germline loops: CDR1 SGHVS, CDR2 FNYEAQ. The CDR3 runs to 13 residues. Trimming cost V 5 bases and J 3 bases, with 11 bases left between them. The CDR3 nucleotides are TGTGCCAGCAGCAGAATACAGGGCTACGAGCAGTACTTC. As protein: CASSRIQGYEQYF.

The chain is built from TRBV10-1 and TRBJ2-3; 8 bases fit TRBD1. The V segment lost 3 bases and the J segment 1 base; nucleotides outside the gene matches: 6. In germline, CDR1 is WNHNN, CDR2 SYGVQD (reference sequence). This CDR3 is 16 amino acids long. The DNA of the CDR3 is TGCGCCAGCAGTGAAGTTTCGGGACAGGGCACAGATACGCAGTATTTT. This codes for CASSEVSGQGTDTQYF.

This clonotype occurred a few times. The chain links TRBV20-1 to TRBJ1-2; D may be TRBD1 (5 bases). CDR1 and CDR2 from the germline V gene are DFQATT and SNEGSKA (reference sequence). CDR3 length: 13 amino acids. V was shortened by 7 bases and J by 9 bases, with 21 bases between the two germline ends. The CDR3 spells CSVGHAGERSYTF. The CDR3, as DNA: TGCAGTGTTGGGCATGCGGGGGAGAGGAGCTACACCTTC.